These T cell receptor beta chains were read from a single sample in a study of blood T cell repertoires in COVID-19. The assay was immunoSEQ multiplex PCR, and TCRdb's table has in-frame clones only and misses some. The sample holds 270,000 or so clones, roughly 86% seen once. Sequenced material: PBMCs or T cells enriched from blood (not recorded which). These TCRs come from a woman aged 18-29 years who had recovered from COVID-19. Both conserved end residues are part of each CDR3. The D gene is left open where the match is weak.

CDR3 protein | D gene | J gene | V gene
CASSYSERGGRNEQFF | TRBD2 | TRBJ2-1 | TRBV6-5
CASSLHPSGSKEETQYF | TRBD2 | TRBJ2-5 | TRBV2
CASSQEPGSGNTIYF | . | TRBJ1-3 | TRBV4-1
CASSSGGIYNEQFF | TRBD2 | TRBJ2-1 | TRBV9
CASSHYRVPSNTGELFF | . | TRBJ2-2 | TRBV5-4
CARRDVTDYNSPLHF | . | TRBJ1-6 | TRBV2
CSAGGGGTGELFF | . | TRBJ2-2 | TRBV29-1
CASSSPRGGTQYF | . | TRBJ2-3 | TRBV7-2
CASSQGLAYEQYF | . | TRBJ2-7 | TRBV4-1
CASSLSTPYEQYF | . | TRBJ2-7 | TRBV11-3
CAWSVGGGTDTQYF | TRBD1 | TRBJ2-3 | TRBV30
CASSLRFTGESSYTF | TRBD1 | TRBJ1-2 | TRBV5-4
CASSWASGTPEQYF | TRBD2 | TRBJ2-7 | TRBV2
CASSLDSSYGYTF | . | TRBJ1-2 | TRBV5-4
CASSQEAIAGGRSYNEQFF | TRBD2 | TRBJ2-1 | TRBV4-3
CASSAYRMNTEAFF | . | TRBJ1-1 | TRBV19
CASSKKRGGVCWSYTF | . | TRBJ1-2 | TRBV21-1
CASSGGQGSGTQYF | TRBD1 | TRBJ2-5 | TRBV5-4
CASRNPNRGSFSGANVLTF | . | TRBJ2-6 | TRBV7-9
CASSYRGDGYEQYF | TRBD2 | TRBJ2-7 | TRBV6-5
CASSLFSRDRGLTGANVLTF | TRBD1 | TRBJ2-6 | TRBV27
CASSLGRRGSSGNTIYF | . | TRBJ1-3 | TRBV5-6
CASSLPGGVEAFF | TRBD1 | TRBJ1-1 | TRBV12-3/TRBV12-4
CASRGDGLAGPNYEQYF | TRBD2 | TRBJ2-7 | TRBV19
CATTGDLNTIYF | TRBD1 | TRBJ1-3 | TRBV6-6
CASSRTGGSSGELFF | TRBD1 | TRBJ2-2 | TRBV18
CASSGPLAGADTQYF | TRBD2 | TRBJ2-3 | TRBV9